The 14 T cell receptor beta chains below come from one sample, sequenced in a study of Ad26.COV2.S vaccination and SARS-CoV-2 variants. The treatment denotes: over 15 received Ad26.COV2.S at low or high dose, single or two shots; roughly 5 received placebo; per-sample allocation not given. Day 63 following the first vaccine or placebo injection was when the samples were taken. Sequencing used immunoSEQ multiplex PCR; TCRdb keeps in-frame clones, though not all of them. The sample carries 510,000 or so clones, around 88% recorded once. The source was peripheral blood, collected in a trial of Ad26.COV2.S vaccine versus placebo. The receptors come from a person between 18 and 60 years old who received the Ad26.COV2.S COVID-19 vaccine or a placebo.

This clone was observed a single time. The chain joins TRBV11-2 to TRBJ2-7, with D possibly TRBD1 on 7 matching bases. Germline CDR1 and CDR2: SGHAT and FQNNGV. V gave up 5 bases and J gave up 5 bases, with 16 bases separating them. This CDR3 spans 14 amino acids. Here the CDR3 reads CASSQGGSFHEQYF. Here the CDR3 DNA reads TGTGCCAGCAGCCAGGGGGGCAGTTTCCACGAGCAGTACTTC.

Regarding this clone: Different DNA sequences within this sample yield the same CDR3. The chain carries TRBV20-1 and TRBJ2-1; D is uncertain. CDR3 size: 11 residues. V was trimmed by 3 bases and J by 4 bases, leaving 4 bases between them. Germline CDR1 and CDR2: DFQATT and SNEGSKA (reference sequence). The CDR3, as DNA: TGCAGTGCTAGGTTTTACAATGAGCAGTTCTTC. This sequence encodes CSARFYNEQFF.

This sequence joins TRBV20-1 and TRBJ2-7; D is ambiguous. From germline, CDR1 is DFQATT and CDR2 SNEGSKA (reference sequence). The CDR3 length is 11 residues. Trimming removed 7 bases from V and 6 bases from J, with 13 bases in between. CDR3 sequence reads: CSEAWVGEQYF. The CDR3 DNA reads TGCAGTGAGGCTTGGGTCGGCGAGCAGTACTTC.

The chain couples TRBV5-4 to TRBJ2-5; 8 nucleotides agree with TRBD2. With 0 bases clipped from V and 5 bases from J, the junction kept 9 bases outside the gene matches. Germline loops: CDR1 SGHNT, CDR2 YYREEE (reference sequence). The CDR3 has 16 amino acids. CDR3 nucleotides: TGTGCCAGCAGCTTGGTCGGGAGGGCCATTCGTGAGACCCAGTACTTC. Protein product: CASSLVGRAIRETQYF.

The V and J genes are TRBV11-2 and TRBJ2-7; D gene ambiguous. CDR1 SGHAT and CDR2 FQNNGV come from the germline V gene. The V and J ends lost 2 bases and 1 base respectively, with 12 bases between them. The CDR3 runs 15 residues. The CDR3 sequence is CASSLSASRSYEQYF. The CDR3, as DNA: TGTGCCAGCAGCTTAAGCGCCAGTCGGTCCTACGAGCAGTACTTC.

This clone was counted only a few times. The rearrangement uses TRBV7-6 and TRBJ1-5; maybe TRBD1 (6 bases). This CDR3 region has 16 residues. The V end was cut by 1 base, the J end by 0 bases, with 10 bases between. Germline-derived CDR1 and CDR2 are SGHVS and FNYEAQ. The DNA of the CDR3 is TGTGCCAGCAGCTTAGGCACAGGGAATAGCAATCAGCCCCAGCATTTT. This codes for CASSLGTGNSNQPQHF.

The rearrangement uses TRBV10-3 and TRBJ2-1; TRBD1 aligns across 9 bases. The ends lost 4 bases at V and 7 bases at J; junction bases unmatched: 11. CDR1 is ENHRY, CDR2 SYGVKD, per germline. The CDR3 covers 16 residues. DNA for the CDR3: TGTGCCATCAGTGGGGTCGGGGGGACAGGGAGGAATGAGCAGTTCTTC. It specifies CAISGVGGTGRNEQFF.

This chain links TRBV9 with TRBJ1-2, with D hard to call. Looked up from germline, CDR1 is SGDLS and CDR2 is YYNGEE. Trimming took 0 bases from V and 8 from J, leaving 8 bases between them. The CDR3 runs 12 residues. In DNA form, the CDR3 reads TGTGCCAGCAGCGTAGGACCGGCCGGCTACACCTTC. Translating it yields CASSVGPAGYTF. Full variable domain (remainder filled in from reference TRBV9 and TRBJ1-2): DSGVTQTPKHLITATGQRVTLRCSPRSGDLSVYWYQQSLDQGLQFLIQYYNGEERAKGNILERFSAQQFPDLHSELNLSSLELGDSALYFCASSVGPAGYTFGSGTRLTVV.

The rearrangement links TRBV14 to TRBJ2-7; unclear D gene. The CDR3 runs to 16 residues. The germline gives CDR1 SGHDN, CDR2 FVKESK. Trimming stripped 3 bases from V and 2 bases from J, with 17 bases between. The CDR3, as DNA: TGTGCCAGCAGCCACAATGATGGGCTCCTTCCCTACGAGCAGTACTTC. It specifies CASSHNDGLLPYEQYF.

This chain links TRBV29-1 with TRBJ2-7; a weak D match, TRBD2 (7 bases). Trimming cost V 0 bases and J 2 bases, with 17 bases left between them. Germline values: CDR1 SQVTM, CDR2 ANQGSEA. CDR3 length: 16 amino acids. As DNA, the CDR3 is TGCAGCGTTGAAGACTACAGAAGCGGGGACACCTACGAGCAGTACTTC. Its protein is CSVEDYRSGDTYEQYF.

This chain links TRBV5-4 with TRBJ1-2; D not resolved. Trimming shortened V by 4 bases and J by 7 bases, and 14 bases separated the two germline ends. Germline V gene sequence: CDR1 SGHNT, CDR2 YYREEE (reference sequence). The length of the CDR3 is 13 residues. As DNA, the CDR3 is TGTGCCAGCAGCCCTAAAGCTGGTTTTGGCTACACCTTC. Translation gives CASSPKAGFGYTF.

Here the CDR3 reads CASSLDREGTEAFF. In DNA form, the CDR3 reads TGTGCCAGCAGCCTAGACAGGGAGGGCACTGAAGCTTTCTTT. The rearrangement links TRBV28 to TRBJ1-1, with 7 bases that match TRBD1. Germline loops: CDR1 MDHEN, CDR2 SYDVKM. V lost 6 bases to trimming and J lost 4 bases; unmatched junction nucleotides: 8. The CDR3 runs 14 residues.

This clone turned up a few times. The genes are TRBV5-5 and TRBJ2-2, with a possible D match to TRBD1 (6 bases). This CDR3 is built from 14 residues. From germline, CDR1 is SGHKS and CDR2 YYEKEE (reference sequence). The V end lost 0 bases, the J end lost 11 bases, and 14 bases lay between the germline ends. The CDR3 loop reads CASSLVGRQEELFF. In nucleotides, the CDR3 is TGTGCCAGCAGCTTGGTAGGGCGACAGGAAGAGCTGTTTTTT.

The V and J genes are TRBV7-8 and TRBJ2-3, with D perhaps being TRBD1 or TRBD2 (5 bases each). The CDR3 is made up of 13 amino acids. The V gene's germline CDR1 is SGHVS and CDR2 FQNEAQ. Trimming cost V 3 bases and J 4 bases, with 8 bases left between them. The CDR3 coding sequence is TGTGCCAGCAGCTTGGGACCCGCAGATACGCAGTATTTT. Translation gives CASSLGPADTQYF. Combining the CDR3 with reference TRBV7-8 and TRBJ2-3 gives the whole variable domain GAGVSQSPRYKVAKRGQDVALRCDPISGHVSLFWYQQALGQGPEFLTYFQNEAQLDKSGLPSDRFFAERPEGSVSTLKIQRTQQEDSAVYLCASSLGPADTQYFGPGTRLTVL.